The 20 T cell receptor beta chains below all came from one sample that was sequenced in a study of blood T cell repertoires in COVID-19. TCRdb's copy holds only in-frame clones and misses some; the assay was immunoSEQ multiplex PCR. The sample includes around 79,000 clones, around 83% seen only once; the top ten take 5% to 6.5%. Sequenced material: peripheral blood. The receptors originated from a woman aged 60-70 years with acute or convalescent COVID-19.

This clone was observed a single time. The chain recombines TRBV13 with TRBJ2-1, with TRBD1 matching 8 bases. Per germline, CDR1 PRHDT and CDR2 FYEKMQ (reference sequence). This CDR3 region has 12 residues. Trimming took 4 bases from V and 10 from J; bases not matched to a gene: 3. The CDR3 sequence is CASSSQGGEQFF. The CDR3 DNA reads TGTGCCAGCAGCTCACAGGGGGGCGAGCAGTTCTTC. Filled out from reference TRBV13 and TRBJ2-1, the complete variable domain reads AAGVIQSPRHLIKEKRETATLKCYPIPRHDTVYWYQQGPGQDPQFLISFYEKMQSDKGSIPDRFSAQQFSDYHSELNMSSLELGDSALYFCASSSQGGEQFFGPGTRLTVL.

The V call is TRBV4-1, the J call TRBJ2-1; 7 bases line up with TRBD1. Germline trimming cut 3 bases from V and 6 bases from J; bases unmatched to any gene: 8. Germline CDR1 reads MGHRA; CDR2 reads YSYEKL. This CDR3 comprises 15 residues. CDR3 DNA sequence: TGCGCCAGCAGCCATGGCGGACCAGGGGGCAATGAGCAGTTCTTC. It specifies CASSHGGPGGNEQFF.

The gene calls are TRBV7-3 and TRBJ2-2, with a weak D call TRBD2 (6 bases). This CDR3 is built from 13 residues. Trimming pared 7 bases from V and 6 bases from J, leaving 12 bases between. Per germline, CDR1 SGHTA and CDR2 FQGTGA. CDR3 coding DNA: TGTGCCAGCACCTCATGGGGGGCCGGGGAGCTGTTTTTT. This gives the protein CASTSWGAGELFF.

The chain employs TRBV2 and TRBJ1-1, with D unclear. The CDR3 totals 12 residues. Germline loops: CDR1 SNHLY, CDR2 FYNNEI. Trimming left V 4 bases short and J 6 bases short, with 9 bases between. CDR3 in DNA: TGTGCCAGCAGTGTTGGGGAGGCTGAAGCTTTCTTT. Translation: CASSVGEAEAFF.

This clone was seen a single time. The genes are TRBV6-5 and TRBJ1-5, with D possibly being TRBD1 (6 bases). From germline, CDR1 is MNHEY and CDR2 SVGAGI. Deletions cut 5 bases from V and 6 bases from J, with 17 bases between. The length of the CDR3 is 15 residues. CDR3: CASSNQQGPIQPQHF. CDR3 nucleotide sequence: TGTGCCAGCAGTAACCAACAGGGACCTATTCAGCCCCAGCATTTT.

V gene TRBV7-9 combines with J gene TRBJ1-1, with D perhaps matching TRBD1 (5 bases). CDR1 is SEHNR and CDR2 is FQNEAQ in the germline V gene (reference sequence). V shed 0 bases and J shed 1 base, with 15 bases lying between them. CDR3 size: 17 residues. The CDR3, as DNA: TGTGCCAGCAGCTTAGCAGCCCGGGGGATGTCGAACACTGAAGCTTTCTTT. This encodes CASSLAARGMSNTEAFF.

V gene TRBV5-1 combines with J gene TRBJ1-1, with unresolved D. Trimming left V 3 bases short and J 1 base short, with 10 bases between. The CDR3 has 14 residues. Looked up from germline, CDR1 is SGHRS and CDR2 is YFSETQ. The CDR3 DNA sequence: TGCGCCAGCAGCTGGTCGGGAAAGAACACTGAAGCTTTCTTT. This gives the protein CASSWSGKNTEAFF.

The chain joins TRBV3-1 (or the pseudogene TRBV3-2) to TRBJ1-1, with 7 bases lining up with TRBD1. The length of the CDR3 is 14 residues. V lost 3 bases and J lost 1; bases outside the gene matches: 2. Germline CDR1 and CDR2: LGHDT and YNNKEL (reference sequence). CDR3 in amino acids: CASSQGQKNTEAFF. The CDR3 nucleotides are TGTGCCAGCAGCCAGGGACAGAAGAACACTGAAGCTTTCTTT.

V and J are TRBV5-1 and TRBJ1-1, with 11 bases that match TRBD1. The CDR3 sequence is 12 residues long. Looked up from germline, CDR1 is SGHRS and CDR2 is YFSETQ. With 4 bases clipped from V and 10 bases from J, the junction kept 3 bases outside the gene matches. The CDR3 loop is CASSPGQGVAFF. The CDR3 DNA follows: TGCGCCAGCAGCCCGGGACAGGGGGTAGCTTTCTTT.

The CDR3, as DNA: TGCGCCAGCAGCCAAGAAGCGACTAGCGGGGTGGAGACCCAGTACTTC. As protein: CASSQEATSGVETQYF. V usage is TRBV4-1 and J usage is TRBJ2-5; 11 bases are a match to TRBD2. Unmatched junction bases numbered 5, after V lost 0 bases and J lost 5 bases. Germline V CDR1 and CDR2: MGHRA, YSYEKL. There are 16 residues in the CDR3.

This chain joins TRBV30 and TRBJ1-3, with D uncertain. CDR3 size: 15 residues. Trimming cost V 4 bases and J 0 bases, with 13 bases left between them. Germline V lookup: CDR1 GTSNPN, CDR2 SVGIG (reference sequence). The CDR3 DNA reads TGTGCCTGGACCGAGGAGAGCTTCTCTGGAAACACCATATATTTT. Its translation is CAWTEESFSGNTIYF.

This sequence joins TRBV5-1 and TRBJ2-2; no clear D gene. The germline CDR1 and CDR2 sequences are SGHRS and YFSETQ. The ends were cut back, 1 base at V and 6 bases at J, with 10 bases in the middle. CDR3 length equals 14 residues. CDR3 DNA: TGCGCCAGCAGCTTGACCCCAAGCCCCGGGGAGCTGTTTTTT. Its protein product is CASSLTPSPGELFF.

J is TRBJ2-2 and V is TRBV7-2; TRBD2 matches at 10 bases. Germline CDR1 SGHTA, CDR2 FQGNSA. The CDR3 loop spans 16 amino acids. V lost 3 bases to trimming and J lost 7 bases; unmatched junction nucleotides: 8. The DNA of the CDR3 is TGTGCCAGCAGCTTTGACGCCAGCGGGGGGGTCGGGGAGCTGTTTTTT. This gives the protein CASSFDASGGVGELFF.

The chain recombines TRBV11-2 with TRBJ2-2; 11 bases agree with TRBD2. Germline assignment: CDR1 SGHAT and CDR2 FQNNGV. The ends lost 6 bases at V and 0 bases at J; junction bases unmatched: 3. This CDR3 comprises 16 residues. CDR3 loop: CASSRSGGANTGELFF. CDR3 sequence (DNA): TGTGCCAGCAGTCGTAGCGGGGGGGCGAACACCGGGGAGCTGTTTTTT.

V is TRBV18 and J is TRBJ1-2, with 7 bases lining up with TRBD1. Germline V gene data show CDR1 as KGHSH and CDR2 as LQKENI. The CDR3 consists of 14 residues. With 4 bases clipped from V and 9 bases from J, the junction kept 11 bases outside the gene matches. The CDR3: CASSRSRDRSSYTF. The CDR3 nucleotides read TGTGCCAGCTCACGAAGCCGGGACAGATCAAGCTACACCTTC.

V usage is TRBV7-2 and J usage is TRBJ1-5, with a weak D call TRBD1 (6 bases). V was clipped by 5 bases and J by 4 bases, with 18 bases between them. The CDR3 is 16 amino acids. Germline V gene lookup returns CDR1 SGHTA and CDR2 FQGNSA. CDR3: CASSPLGGLGNQPQHF. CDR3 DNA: TGTGCCAGCAGCCCACTGGGGGGGCTGGGGAATCAGCCCCAGCATTTT.

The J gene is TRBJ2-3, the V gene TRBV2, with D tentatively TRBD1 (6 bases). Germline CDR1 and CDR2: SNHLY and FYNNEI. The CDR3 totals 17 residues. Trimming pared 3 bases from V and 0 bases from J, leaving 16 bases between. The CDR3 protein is CASSEPPTGISTDTQYF. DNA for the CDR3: TGTGCCAGCAGTGAGCCCCCCACAGGGATTAGCACAGATACGCAGTATTTT.

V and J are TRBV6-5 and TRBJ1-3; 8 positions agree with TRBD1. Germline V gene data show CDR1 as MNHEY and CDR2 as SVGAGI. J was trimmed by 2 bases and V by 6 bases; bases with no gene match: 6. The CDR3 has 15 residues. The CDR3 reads CASRDGQGPGNTIYF. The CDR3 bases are TGTGCCAGCAGAGACGGACAGGGACCTGGAAACACCATATATTTT.

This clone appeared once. The CDR3 loop is CASSENLAGGYHNEQFF. CDR3 in DNA: TGTGCCAGCAGTGAAAATCTAGCGGGGGGGTACCACAATGAGCAGTTCTTC. This chain joins TRBV6-4 and TRBJ2-1, with 12 bases that match TRBD2. Germline V gene lookup returns CDR1 MRHNA and CDR2 SNTAGT. The CDR3 is 17 amino acids. The V segment lost 3 bases and the J segment 5 bases; nucleotides outside the gene matches: 8.

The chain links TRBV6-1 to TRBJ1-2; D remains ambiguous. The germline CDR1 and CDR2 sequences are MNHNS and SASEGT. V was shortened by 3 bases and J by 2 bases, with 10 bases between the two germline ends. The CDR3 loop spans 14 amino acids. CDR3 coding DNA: TGTGCCAGCAGTGAGGGCAGAACGAACTATGGCTACACCTTC. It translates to CASSEGRTNYGYTF.